This TCR beta chain was sequenced in a study of blood T cell repertoires in COVID-19. The germline V gene encodes CDR1 LNHDA and CDR2 SQIVND (reference sequence). After removal of 4 bases from V and 2 bases from J, the junction contained 8 bases not matched to a gene. The CDR3 length is 16 residues. This clone came up a few times. Clones were sequenced by immunoSEQ multiplex PCR, and TCRdb holds only the in-frame ones, with some missing. The profile covers 110,000 to 150,000 clones, with around 85% appearing a single time and approximately 3% taken by the ten largest. The sample taken for sequencing was peripheral blood. The chain has TRBV19 and TRBJ1-5; 7 nucleotides agree with TRBD1. The source is a woman older than 75 with acute or convalescent COVID-19. This chain's CDR3 is CASSTTGVNGNQPQHF. The DNA for the CDR3 is TGTGCCAGTAGTACAACAGGGGTTAACGGCAATCAGCCCCAGCATTTT.